This entry lists 10 T cell receptor beta chains sequenced from one sample in a study of type 1 regulatory T cells. Whole-study results and caveats: Tr1 cells had a more restricted TCR repertoire than non-Tr1 cells.

No antigen is known for these receptors. TCRdb ran MiXCR on the reads and lists one entry per CDR3 protein. The repertoire holds roughly 71,000 distinct CDR3 sequences, with less than 25% as singletons. Sequencing was done on a sample of cultured type 1 regulatory T (Tr1) cells, either the whole culture or a sorted fraction (not recorded which). The receptors were sampled from a human donor in good health.

The gene calls are TRBV20-1 and TRBJ2-7, with D possibly TRBD2 on 6 matching bases. The last part of the DNA fits TRBJ2-4 better; the J call may be wrong. CDR1 DFQATT and CDR2 SNEGSKA come from the germline V gene (reference sequence). This CDR3 is built from 15 residues. This CDR3 is CSARESGTAKNIQYF. CDR3 bases: TGCAGTGCTAGAGAATCTGGGACTGCCAAAAACATTCAGTACTTC.

In its sample, this clonotype was seen many times. The rearrangement uses TRBV14 and TRBJ1-4, with D hard to call. Trimming removed 3 bases at V and 8 bases at J, with 7 bases between. The V gene's germline CDR1 is SGHDN and CDR2 FVKESK. The CDR3 consists of 12 residues. CDR3 nucleotide sequence: TGTGCCAGCAGCCAGAACTCGGAAAAACTGTTTTTT. Translation gives CASSQNSEKLFF.

This clonotype was counted a few times. V gene TRBV7-2 combines with J gene TRBJ2-2; D call uncertain. Trimming pared 6 bases from V and 2 bases from J, leaving 1 base between. From germline, CDR1 is SGHTA and CDR2 FQGNSA. The CDR3 spans 11 residues. This CDR3 reads CASRNTGELFF. The CDR3 bases are TGTGCCAGCAGAAACACCGGGGAGCTGTTTTTT.

This chain connects TRBV6-2 or TRBV6-3 to TRBJ2-1; TRBD2 agrees at 9 bases. The CDR3 spans 14 residues. Germline CDR1 reads MNHEY; CDR2 reads SVGEGT. V lost 6 bases to trimming and J lost 6 bases; unmatched junction nucleotides: 6. The CDR3 protein is CASSRLAASNEQFF. CDR3 sequence (DNA): TGTGCCAGCAGCCGACTAGCGGCAAGCAATGAGCAGTTCTTC.

This clonotype was detected a few times. The J gene is TRBJ2-4, the V gene TRBV29-1, with D unresolved. Germline CDR1 reads SQVTM; CDR2 reads ANQGSEA. V lost 2 bases and J lost 5, with 7 bases in between. CDR3 length: 12 amino acids. The DNA for the CDR3 is TGCAGCGTTGAAATAGGCGAAAACATTCAGTACTTC. The encoded protein is CSVEIGENIQYF. Looking up the rest from reference TRBV29-1 and TRBJ2-4 gives the full variable domain: SAVISQKPSRDICQRGTSLTIQCQVDSQVTMMFWYRQQPGQSLTLIATANQGSEATYESGFVIDKFPISRPNLTFSTLTVSNMSPEDSSIYLCSVEIGENIQYFGAGTRLSVL.

This clonotype has ten or more counts. This sequence joins TRBV7-9 and TRBJ2-3; D is unresolved. Germline CDR1 SEHNR, CDR2 FQNEAQ (reference sequence). V was trimmed by 5 bases and J by 2 bases, leaving 11 bases between them. This CDR3 has 14 residues. The chain's CDR3 is CASSNDMLTDTQYF. CDR3 bases: TGTGCCAGCAGCAACGACATGCTCACAGATACGCAGTATTTT.

This clonotype was detected a few times. The chain has TRBV5-1 and TRBJ2-1; TRBD2 agrees at 11 bases. Germline V gene lookup returns CDR1 SGHRS and CDR2 YFSETQ. This CDR3 spans 17 amino acids. The trim removed 0 bases at V and 6 bases at J, leaving 8 bases unmatched. For the CDR3, the DNA is TGCGCCAGCAGCTTGGCCGCACTAGCGGGAGTTGTCAATGAGCAGTTCTTC. Protein product: CASSLAALAGVVNEQFF.

In this sample, this clonotype is medium-sized (0.01 to 0.1%). The CDR3 region has the DNA TGTGCCAGCAGCACCCGACTAGCGGGAGTGAATGAGCAGTTCTTC. Translation gives CASSTRLAGVNEQFF. The V call is TRBV9, the J call TRBJ2-1; 12 bases map to TRBD2. From germline, CDR1 is SGDLS and CDR2 YYNGEE. The CDR3 contains 15 residues. Losses at the gene ends were 4 bases for V and 7 bases for J; bases not matched to a gene: 6.

By share of the sample, this clonotype is medium-sized. V gene TRBV12-3 or TRBV12-4 combines with J gene TRBJ2-7; 7 bases align to TRBD2. After removal of 5 bases from V and 6 bases from J, the junction contained 13 bases not matched to a gene. The CDR3 has 15 residues. CDR3 bases: TGTGCCAGCAGTCCGGTGAGGCGGGAGATGGGCGAGCAGTACTTC. Translating gives CASSPVRREMGEQYF.

This clonotype has just a few counts. The chain recombines TRBV5-1 with TRBJ2-5; D not resolved. The V end was cut by 0 bases, the J end by 5 bases, with 11 bases between. CDR1 and CDR2 (germline): SGHRS, YFSETQ. The CDR3 contains 14 residues. The CDR3 spells CASSLAPGQETQYF. The CDR3 nucleotides are TGCGCCAGCAGCTTGGCCCCAGGCCAGGAGACCCAGTACTTC. Using reference TRBV5-1 and TRBJ2-5 for the parts outside the CDR3, the full variable domain is KAGVTQTPRYLIKTRGQQVTLSCSPISGHRSVSWYQQTPGQGLQFLFEYFSETQRNKGNFPGRFSGRQFSNSRSEMNVSTLELGDSALYLCASSLAPGQETQYFGPGTRLLVL.